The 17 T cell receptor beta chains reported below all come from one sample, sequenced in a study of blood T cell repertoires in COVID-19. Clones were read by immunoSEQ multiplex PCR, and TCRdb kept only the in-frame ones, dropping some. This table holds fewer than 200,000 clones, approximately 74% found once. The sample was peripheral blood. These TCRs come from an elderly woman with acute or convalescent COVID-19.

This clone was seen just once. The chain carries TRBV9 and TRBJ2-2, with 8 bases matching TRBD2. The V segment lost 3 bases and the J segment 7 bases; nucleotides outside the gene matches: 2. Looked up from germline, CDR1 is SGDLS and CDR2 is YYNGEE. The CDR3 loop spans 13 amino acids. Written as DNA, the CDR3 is TGTGCCAGCAGCGGGACTAGCAGCGGGGAGCTGTTTTTT. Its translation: CASSGTSSGELFF.

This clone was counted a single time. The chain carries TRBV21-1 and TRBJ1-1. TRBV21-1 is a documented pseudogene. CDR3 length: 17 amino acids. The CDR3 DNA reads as TGTGCCAGCAGCAAAGTGGAAGGCGGGGTTAGGTACACTGAAGCTTTCTTT. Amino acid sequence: CASSKVEGGVRYTEAFF.

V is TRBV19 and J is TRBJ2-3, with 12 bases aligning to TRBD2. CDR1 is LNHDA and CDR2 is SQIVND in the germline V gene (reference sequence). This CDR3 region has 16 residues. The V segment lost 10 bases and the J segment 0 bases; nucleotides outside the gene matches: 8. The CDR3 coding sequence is TGTGCCACTACCCCACTAGCGGGGGGTAGCACAGATACGCAGTATTTT. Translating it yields CATTPLAGGSTDTQYF. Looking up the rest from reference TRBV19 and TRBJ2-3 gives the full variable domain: DGGITQSPKYLFRKEGQNVTLSCEQNLNHDAMYWYRQDPGQGLRLIYYSQIVNDFQKGDIAEGYSVSREKKESFPLTVTSAQKNPTAFYLCATTPLAGGSTDTQYFGPGTRLTVL.

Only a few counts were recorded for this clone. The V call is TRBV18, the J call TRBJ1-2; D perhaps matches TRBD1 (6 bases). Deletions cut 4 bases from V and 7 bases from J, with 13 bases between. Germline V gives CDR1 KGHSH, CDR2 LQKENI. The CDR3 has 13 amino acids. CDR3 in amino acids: CASSLNRESGYTF. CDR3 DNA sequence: TGTGCCAGCTCACTTAACAGGGAGAGTGGCTACACCTTC.

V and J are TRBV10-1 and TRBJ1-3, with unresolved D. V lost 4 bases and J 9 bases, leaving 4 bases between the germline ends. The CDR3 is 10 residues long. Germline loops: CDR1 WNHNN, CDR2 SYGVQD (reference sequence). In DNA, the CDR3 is TGCGCCAGCAGTGCGGTCACCATATATTTT. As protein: CASSAVTIYF.

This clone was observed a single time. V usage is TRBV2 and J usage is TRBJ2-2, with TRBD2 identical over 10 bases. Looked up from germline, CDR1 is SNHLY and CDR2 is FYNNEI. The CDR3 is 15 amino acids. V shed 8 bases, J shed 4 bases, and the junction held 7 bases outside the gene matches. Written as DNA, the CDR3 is TGTGCCAGCGGGCTAGCGGGAGACGGCACCGGGGAGCTGTTTTTT. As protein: CASGLAGDGTGELFF.

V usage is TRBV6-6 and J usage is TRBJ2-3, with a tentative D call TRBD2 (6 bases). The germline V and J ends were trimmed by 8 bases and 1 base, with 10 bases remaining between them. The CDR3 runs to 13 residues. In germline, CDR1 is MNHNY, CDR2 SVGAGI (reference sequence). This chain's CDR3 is CASESSGTDTQYF. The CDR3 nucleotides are TGTGCCAGCGAGTCTAGCGGCACAGATACGCAGTATTTT.

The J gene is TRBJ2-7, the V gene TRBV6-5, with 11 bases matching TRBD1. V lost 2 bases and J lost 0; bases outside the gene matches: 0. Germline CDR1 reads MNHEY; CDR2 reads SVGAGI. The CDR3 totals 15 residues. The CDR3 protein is CASSYGQGASYEQYF. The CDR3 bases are TGTGCCAGCAGTTACGGACAGGGGGCCTCCTACGAGCAGTACTTC.

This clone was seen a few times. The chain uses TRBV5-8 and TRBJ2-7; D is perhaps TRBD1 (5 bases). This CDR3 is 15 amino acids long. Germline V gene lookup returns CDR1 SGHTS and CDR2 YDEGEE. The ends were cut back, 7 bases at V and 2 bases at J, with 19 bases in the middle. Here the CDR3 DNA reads TGTGCCAGCCGAAAAGGACACCTTACGACCTACGAGCAGTACTTC. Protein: CASRKGHLTTYEQYF.

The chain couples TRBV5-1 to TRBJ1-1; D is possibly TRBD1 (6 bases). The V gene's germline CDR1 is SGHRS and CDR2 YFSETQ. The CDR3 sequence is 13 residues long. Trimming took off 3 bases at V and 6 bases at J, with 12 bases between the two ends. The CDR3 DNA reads TGCGCCAGCAGCTGGCGGGGGCTGTCTGAAGCTTTCTTT. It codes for CASSWRGLSEAFF.

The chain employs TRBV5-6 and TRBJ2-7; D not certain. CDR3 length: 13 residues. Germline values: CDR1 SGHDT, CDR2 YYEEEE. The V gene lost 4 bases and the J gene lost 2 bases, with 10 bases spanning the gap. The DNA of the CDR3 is TGTGCCAGCAGCGCCGCGGCCACCTACGAGCAGTACTTC. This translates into CASSAAATYEQYF.

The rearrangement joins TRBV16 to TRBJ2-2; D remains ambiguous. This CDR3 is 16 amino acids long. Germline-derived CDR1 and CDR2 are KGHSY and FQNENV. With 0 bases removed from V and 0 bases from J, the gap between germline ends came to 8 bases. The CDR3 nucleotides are TGTGCCAGCAGCCAATCGGGCACGGCGAACACCGGGGAGCTGTTTTTT. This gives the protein CASSQSGTANTGELFF.

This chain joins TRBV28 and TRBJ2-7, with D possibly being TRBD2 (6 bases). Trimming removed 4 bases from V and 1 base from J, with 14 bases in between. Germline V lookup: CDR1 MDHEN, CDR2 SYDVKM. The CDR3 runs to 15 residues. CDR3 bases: TGTGCCAGCAGTTCAAAGCCTCGGGGGTCCTACGAGCAGTACTTC. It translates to CASSSKPRGSYEQYF. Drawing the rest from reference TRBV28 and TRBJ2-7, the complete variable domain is DVKVTQSSRYLVKRTGEKVFLECVQDMDHENMFWYRQDPGLGLRLIYFSYDVKMKEKGDIPEGYSVSREKKERFSLILESASTNQTSMYLCASSSKPRGSYEQYFGPGTRLTVT.

The CDR3 coding sequence is TGTGCCAGCAGTCCCCCGGGAACCCTTAACTATGGCTACACCTTC. Amino acids: CASSPPGTLNYGYTF. The genes are TRBV27 and TRBJ1-2; D remains ambiguous. CDR1 and CDR2 from the germline V gene are MNHEY and SMNVEV (reference sequence). Trimming took off 5 bases at V and 1 base at J, with 14 bases between the two ends. The CDR3 covers 15 residues.

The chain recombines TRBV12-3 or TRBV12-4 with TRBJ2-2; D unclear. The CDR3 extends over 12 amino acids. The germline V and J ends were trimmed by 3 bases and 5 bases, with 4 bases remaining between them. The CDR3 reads CASSFNTGELFF. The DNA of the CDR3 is TGTGCCAGCAGTTTCAATACCGGGGAGCTGTTTTTT.

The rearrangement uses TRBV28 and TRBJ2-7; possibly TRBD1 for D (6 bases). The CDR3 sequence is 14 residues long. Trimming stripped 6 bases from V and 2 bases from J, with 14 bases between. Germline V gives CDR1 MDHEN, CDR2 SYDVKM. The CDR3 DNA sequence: TGTGCCAGCAGACCCGGGACAAGAACCTACGAGCAGTACTTC. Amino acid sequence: CASRPGTRTYEQYF.

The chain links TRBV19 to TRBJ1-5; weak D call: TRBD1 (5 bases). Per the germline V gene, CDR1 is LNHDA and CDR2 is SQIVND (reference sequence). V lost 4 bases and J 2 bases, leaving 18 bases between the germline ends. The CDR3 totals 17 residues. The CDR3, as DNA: TGTGCCAGTAGTAGAAGGGCGGAACCCAGGGGCAATCAGCCCCAGCATTTT. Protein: CASSRRAEPRGNQPQHF. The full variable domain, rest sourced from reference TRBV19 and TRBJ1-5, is DGGITQSPKYLFRKEGQNVTLSCEQNLNHDAMYWYRQDPGQGLRLIYYSQIVNDFQKGDIAEGYSVSREKKESFPLTVTSAQKNPTAFYLCASSRRAEPRGNQPQHFGDGTRLSIL.